The 28 T cell receptor beta chains below all came from one sample that was sequenced in a study of T cells in Graves' hyperthyroidism and ophthalmopathy. It was RNA transcripts that yielded the amplified TCR beta CDR3 regions. The HTBI set primed first-round TCR CDR3 RT-PCR. TCRdb processed the multiplex PCR reads anew with MiXCR; each CDR3 protein has one entry. This sample yields 200,000 to 250,000 distinct CDR3 sequences, of which 17% are seen a single time; approximately 50% belongs to the top ten. Sequenced input: blood. Every receptor here comes from a man aged 50 to 59 with Graves' hyperthyroidism.

The table lists this clonotype with many counts. The chain has TRBV28 and TRBJ2-1, with D unresolved. This CDR3 region has 14 residues. Trimming left V 8 bases short and J 0 bases short, with 11 bases between. Germline CDR1 and CDR2: MDHEN and SYDVKM. As DNA, the CDR3 is TGTGCCAGCGAGCGACCGAGCTCCTACAATGAGCAGTTCTTC. Amino acids: CASERPSSYNEQFF.

The sample holds many counts of this clonotype. This sequence joins TRBV28 and TRBJ1-1; TRBD1 agrees at 7 bases. V lost 6 bases, J lost 3 bases, and 4 bases stayed unmatched. Per the germline V gene, CDR1 is MDHEN and CDR2 is SYDVKM. The CDR3 spans 13 residues. CDR3 nucleotide sequence: TGTGCCAGCAGGGGGGACAGTCACACTGAAGCTTTCTTT. Translating gives CASRGDSHTEAFF.

This clonotype was detected a few times. This chain connects TRBV27 to TRBJ1-2, with TRBD1 identical over 8 bases. Trimming cost V 1 base and J 11 bases; bases outside gene matches: 6. CDR1 and CDR2 from the germline V gene are MNHEY and SMNVEV (reference sequence). The CDR3 length is 13 residues. The CDR3 loop is CASSLLLQGGYTF. DNA for the CDR3: TGTGCCAGCAGTTTATTGCTACAGGGGGGTTACACCTTC.

This clonotype appeared many times. The rearrangement links TRBV19 to TRBJ2-7, with D perhaps matching TRBD1 (5 bases). CDR1 and CDR2 from the germline V gene are LNHDA and SQIVND (reference sequence). Trimming pared 5 bases from V and 0 bases from J, leaving 8 bases between. The CDR3 is made up of 13 amino acids. CDR3 protein: CASSVQGSYEQYF. CDR3 nucleotides: TGTGCCAGTAGTGTCCAGGGCTCCTACGAGCAGTACTTC.

This clonotype was counted at least ten times. This chain connects TRBV20-1 to TRBJ2-7; D gene uncertain. V dropped 3 bases and J dropped 5 bases, with 8 bases sitting between them. This CDR3 has 11 amino acids. Germline loops: CDR1 DFQATT, CDR2 SNEGSKA (reference sequence). Here the CDR3 DNA reads TGCAGTGCTAGCGAAATACACGAGCAGTACTTC. Protein: CSASEIHEQYF.

This clonotype showed up many times. The chain has TRBV28 and TRBJ2-5; D is unclear. The V end was cut by 5 bases, the J end by 7 bases, with 8 bases between. The CDR3 spans 11 residues. Germline CDR1 MDHEN, CDR2 SYDVKM. The CDR3 sequence: CASSPRRTQYF. The CDR3 DNA follows: TGTGCCAGCAGTCCCCGCCGGACCCAGTACTTC.

The gene calls are TRBV20-1 and TRBJ2-6, with D possibly TRBD2 on 5 matching bases. CDR3 length: 17 amino acids. CDR1 and CDR2 (germline): DFQATT, SNEGSKA (reference sequence). The germline V and J ends were trimmed by 6 bases and 0 bases, with 18 bases remaining between them. In DNA form, the CDR3 reads TGCAGTGCGTCCCGGCCCGGGATGAGCTCTGGGGCCAACGTCCTGACTTTC. Encoded protein: CSASRPGMSSGANVLTF.

The DNA of the CDR3 is TGCGCCACCAAGATGGGGGGGCAGGACGAGCAGTACTTC. Translated: CATKMGGQDEQYF. The genes are TRBV5-1 and TRBJ2-7, with D possibly matching TRBD2 (7 bases). Trimming pared 9 bases from V and 5 bases from J, leaving 18 bases between. Germline V gene sequence: CDR1 SGHRS, CDR2 YFSETQ. This CDR3 is 13 amino acids long. The whole variable domain, filled in from reference TRBV5-1 and TRBJ2-7, reads KAGVTQTPRYLIKTRGQQVTLSCSPISGHRSVSWYQQTPGQGLQFLFEYFSETQRNKGNFPGRFSGRQFSNSRSEMNVSTLELGDSALYLCATKMGGQDEQYFGPGTRLTVT.

This clonotype was counted many times. The rearrangement joins TRBV27 to TRBJ2-7; 7 nucleotides line up with TRBD1. V was clipped by 5 bases and J by 6 bases; unmatched bases: 13. Germline loops: CDR1 MNHEY, CDR2 SMNVEV (reference sequence). The CDR3 is 15 residues long. The CDR3 DNA reads TGTGCCAGCAGTCCCCACGACAGGGTCGGAAGCGAGCAGTACTTC. Translated, it gives CASSPHDRVGSEQYF.

This CDR3 is CSAGQGWGNQPQHF. In nucleotides, the CDR3 is TGCAGTGCTGGACAGGGATGGGGCAATCAGCCCCAGCATTTT. The chain carries TRBV20-1 and TRBJ1-5; 8 bases are shared with TRBD1. The V and J ends lost 5 bases and 2 bases, in that order; junction bases with no gene match: 5. The CDR3 sequence is 14 residues long. Looked up from germline, CDR1 is DFQATT and CDR2 is SNEGSKA (reference sequence).

This clonotype was counted between two and nine times. The rearrangement links TRBV5-5 to TRBJ2-3; possibly TRBD2 for D (5 bases). The CDR3 length is 12 residues. Germline loops: CDR1 SGHKS, CDR2 YYEKEE (reference sequence). V shed 4 bases and J shed 5 bases, with 8 bases lying between them. The CDR3 DNA sequence: TGTGCCAGCAGCGGCAGCGGAGATACGCAGTATTTT. This codes for CASSGSGDTQYF.

This clonotype was counted a few times. The rearrangement links TRBV7-3 to TRBJ2-2; D is unresolved. Trimming shortened V by 3 bases and J by 6 bases, and 5 bases separated the two germline ends. Germline values: CDR1 SGHTA, CDR2 FQGTGA. The CDR3 contains 12 residues. CDR3 in DNA: TGTGCCAGCAGCTTCCTATCCGGGGAGCTGTTTTTT. It specifies CASSFLSGELFF. Drawing the rest from reference TRBV7-3 and TRBJ2-2, the complete variable domain is GAGVSQTPSNKVTEKGKYVELRCDPISGHTALYWYRQSLGQGPEFLIYFQGTGAADDSGLPNDRFFAVRPEGSVSTLKIQRTERGDSAVYLCASSFLSGELFFGEGSRLTVL.

Ten or more counts support this clonotype. This chain connects TRBV12-3 or TRBV12-4 to TRBJ2-1; 9 positions match TRBD2. The length of the CDR3 is 16 residues. J gave up 8 bases and V 5 bases, and 13 bases lay outside the gene matches. CDR3: CASSRASGKWGDEQFF. CDR3 sequence (DNA): TGTGCCAGCAGTCGCGCTAGCGGGAAGTGGGGGGATGAGCAGTTCTTC.

This clonotype was seen repeatedly, ten times or more. The chain employs TRBV20-1 and TRBJ2-7; D gene unclear. V gave up 0 bases and J gave up 3 bases, with 9 bases separating them. Germline V gene lookup returns CDR1 DFQATT and CDR2 SNEGSKA (reference sequence). The CDR3 is made up of 13 amino acids. CDR3 nucleotides: TGCAGTGCTAGAGAGCAGTTACGCTACGAGCAGTACTTC. Protein sequence: CSAREQLRYEQYF.

This clonotype was counted many times. J is TRBJ1-5 and V is TRBV27; weak D call: TRBD1 (6 bases). CDR1 and CDR2 from the germline V gene are MNHEY and SMNVEV (reference sequence). The CDR3 length is 14 residues. V was shortened by 6 bases and J by 7 bases, with 16 bases between the two germline ends. The CDR3 is CASRSTGLRQPQHF. As DNA, the CDR3 is TGTGCCAGCAGATCTACAGGGCTAAGGCAGCCCCAGCATTTT.

This clonotype has ten or more counts. This rearrangement joins TRBV5-1 to TRBJ2-3; the D gene could be TRBD1 or TRBD2 (6 bases each). Looked up from germline, CDR1 is SGHRS and CDR2 is YFSETQ. The ends were cut back, 3 bases at V and 0 bases at J, with 20 bases in the middle. The CDR3 runs to 18 residues. This chain's CDR3 is CASSSPFVGGPSTDTQYF. The CDR3 DNA reads as TGCGCCAGCAGCTCTCCTTTTGTAGGGGGGCCTAGCACAGATACGCAGTATTTT.

This clonotype turned up a few times. CDR3: CASSELDSSYNEQFF. The CDR3 DNA reads as TGTGCCAGCAGTGAATTGGACAGCTCCTACAATGAGCAGTTCTTC. This chain joins TRBV25-1 and TRBJ2-1; a possible D gene is TRBD1 (6 bases). V lost 1 base, J lost 0 bases, and 7 bases lay in between. The CDR3 has 15 amino acids. Germline V gene lookup returns CDR1 MGHDK and CDR2 SYGVNS.

This clonotype showed up just a few times. V is TRBV13 and J is TRBJ2-1, with 8 bases identical to TRBD2. Losses at the gene ends were 6 bases for V and 7 bases for J; bases not matched to a gene: 14. The CDR3 has 16 residues. Looked up from germline, CDR1 is PRHDT and CDR2 is FYEKMQ (reference sequence). The CDR3 reads CASSLSTGSGRNEQFF. The CDR3 coding sequence is TGTGCCAGCAGTTTATCGACGGGAAGCGGGAGAAATGAGCAGTTCTTC. The whole variable domain, filled in from reference TRBV13 and TRBJ2-1, reads AAGVIQSPRHLIKEKRETATLKCYPIPRHDTVYWYQQGPGQDPQFLISFYEKMQSDKGSIPDRFSAQQFSDYHSELNMSSLELGDSALYFCASSLSTGSGRNEQFFGPGTRLTVL.

The chain uses TRBV5-6 and TRBJ2-2, with D perhaps TRBD1 (6 bases). This CDR3 region has 16 residues. CDR1 is SGHDT and CDR2 is YYEEEE in the germline V gene. Deletions cut 3 bases from V and 3 bases from J, with 15 bases between. The CDR3 sequence: CASSYRDKGDTGELFF. Written as DNA, the CDR3 is TGTGCCAGCAGCTACCGGGACAAGGGGGACACCGGGGAGCTGTTTTTT.

This clonotype was observed many times. The V call is TRBV28, the J call TRBJ2-1; D not certain. Trimming removed 6 bases at V and 5 bases at J, with 5 bases between. The length of the CDR3 is 11 residues. Germline values: CDR1 MDHEN, CDR2 SYDVKM. The CDR3 loop reads CASRDNNEQFF. The DNA for the CDR3 is TGTGCCAGCAGGGATAACAATGAGCAGTTCTTC.

This chain joins TRBV2 and TRBJ2-5; 7 bases match TRBD1. V lost 2 bases, J lost 1 base, and 4 bases stayed unmatched. CDR1 SNHLY and CDR2 FYNNEI come from the germline V gene. There are 15 residues in the CDR3. CDR3 in amino acids: CASSEMTGLQETQYF. For the CDR3, the DNA is TGTGCCAGCAGTGAAATGACAGGGCTCCAAGAGACCCAGTACTTC.

This clonotype was observed many times. This CDR3 is CASRGSSANNEQFF. CDR3 in DNA: TGTGCCAGCAGAGGGTCTAGCGCGAACAATGAGCAGTTCTTC. The chain is built from TRBV6-1 and TRBJ2-1; tentative D call: TRBD2 (6 bases). Trimming removed 6 bases from V and 5 bases from J, with 14 bases in between. Per germline, CDR1 MNHNS and CDR2 SASEGT. The CDR3 contains 14 residues.

The J gene is TRBJ2-1, the V gene TRBV11-1, with TRBD2 identical over 13 bases. V trimming: 5 bases; J trimming: 5 bases; junction bases outside the gene matches: 9. Germline V gene lookup returns CDR1 SGHAT and CDR2 FQDESV (reference sequence). This CDR3 has 17 residues. CDR3: CASSHTSGRGWNNEQFF. The CDR3 DNA follows: TGTGCCAGCAGCCACACTAGCGGGAGGGGTTGGAACAATGAGCAGTTCTTC.

The genes are TRBV3-1 and TRBJ2-3; 15 bases map to TRBD2. Germline V gene lookup returns CDR1 LGHDT and CDR2 YNNKEL (reference sequence). The V gene end was trimmed by 6 bases and the J gene end by 3 bases; junction bases not matched to a gene: 1. This CDR3 has 15 amino acids. CDR3 nucleotides: TGTGCCAGCAGTGGGACTAGCGGGAGGACAGATACGCAGTATTTT. The encoded protein is CASSGTSGRTDTQYF.

The sample holds a few counts of this clonotype. This rearrangement joins TRBV6-2 or TRBV6-3 to TRBJ2-7, with a possible D match to TRBD2 (6 bases). This CDR3 region has 12 residues. The germline V gene encodes CDR1 MNHEY and CDR2 SVGEGT. V was cut by 2 bases and J by 5 bases, with 7 bases left in between. This chain's CDR3 is CASSYGGNEQYF. The DNA of the CDR3 is TGTGCCAGCAGTTACGGGGGGAACGAGCAGTACTTC.

V usage is TRBV7-2 and J usage is TRBJ1-4; D is ambiguous. This CDR3 is 12 amino acids long. Germline assignment: CDR1 SGHTA and CDR2 FQGNSA. V lost 5 bases and J lost 7, with 8 bases in between. The CDR3 DNA sequence: TGTGCCAGCAGCCGTGACCGTGAAAAACTGTTTTTT. Amino acid sequence: CASSRDREKLFF.

This clonotype has at least ten counts. This chain links TRBV20-1 with TRBJ1-5, with a possible D match to TRBD1 (5 bases). The CDR3 totals 16 residues. Germline loops: CDR1 DFQATT, CDR2 SNEGSKA (reference sequence). Trimming removed 3 bases from V and 6 bases from J, with 21 bases in between. This CDR3 reads CSASPTDTSLGQPQHF. In nucleotides, the CDR3 is TGCAGTGCTAGTCCGACAGACACGTCCCTGGGTCAGCCCCAGCATTTT.

This clonotype was counted ten times or more. The chain has TRBV27 and TRBJ2-7; D gene unclear. Germline V lookup: CDR1 MNHEY, CDR2 SMNVEV (reference sequence). This CDR3 spans 13 amino acids. Deletions cut 1 base from V and 3 bases from J, with 7 bases between. Here the CDR3 reads CASSLLDRYEQYF. CDR3 coding DNA: TGTGCCAGCAGTTTATTGGACCGCTACGAGCAGTACTTC.